The rows below give T cell receptor beta chains drawn from one sample of a study of T cell repertoires in cytomegalovirus infection. TCRdb itself ran the reads through MiXCR, one entry per CDR3 protein. In the table there are 360,000 or so distinct CDR3 sequences, roughly 36% of which are singletons. These TCRs' antigens remain unknown. The sequencing here drew on cultured PBMCs, taken from culture after CMV antigen stimulation. Source of these receptors: a human donor in good health (CMV status not recorded). Some clones in this sample may be carry-over from other donors' samples. Each CDR3 is given with its conserved first and last residue. The order of the fields is clone size, J gene, D gene, V gene, CDR3 DNA, CDR3 protein. D genes are given only for firm matches. The listing skips clone size in some rows; elsewhere it reads once, few, many or a size class.

size: -
J: TRBJ2-7
D: TRBD1
V: TRBV27
DNA: TGTGCCAGCGGGCGGACAGGGACGAACGAGCAGTACTTC
CDR3: CASGRTGTNEQYF

size: -
J: TRBJ2-7
D: TRBD1
V: TRBV12-3/TRBV12-4
DNA: TGTGCCAGCAGTAAGGGACAGGGGGTTCCCTACGAGCAGTACTTC
CDR3: CASSKGQGVPYEQYF

size: few
J: TRBJ1-2
D: -
V: TRBV4-3
DNA: TGCGCCAGCAGCCAAGCGGACAGTAATGGCTACACCTTC
CDR3: CASSQADSNGYTF

size: many
J: TRBJ1-2
D: -
V: TRBV7-2
DNA: TGTGCCAGCAGCCCGTGGGCAGGGGTTGGCTACACCTTC
CDR3: CASSPWAGVGYTF

size: many
J: TRBJ2-1
D: TRBD2
V: TRBV7-8
DNA: TGTGCCAGCACCCTTAGGGGCGGGAGAGACAACAATGAGCAGTTCTTC
CDR3: CASTLRGGRDNNEQFF

size: few
J: TRBJ2-7
D: TRBD1
V: TRBV7-2
DNA: TGTGCCAGCAGCTTAGTAGGACAGGGGGTGTTTGAGCAGTACTTC
CDR3: CASSLVGQGVFEQYF

size: -
J: TRBJ1-2
D: -
V: TRBV5-1
DNA: TGCGCCAGCAGCTTGGCGAGCCGGGCCAGCTTCTATGGCTACACCTTC
CDR3: CASSLASRASFYGYTF

size: few
J: TRBJ2-5
D: TRBD1
V: TRBV15
DNA: TGTGCCACCAGCAGAGAGGCAGGGGGCAGGGAGACCCAGTACTTC
CDR3: CATSREAGGRETQYF

size: -
J: TRBJ2-3
D: TRBD2
V: TRBV7-2
DNA: TGTGCCAGCAGCTTACGCGGGAGCGGGTCAGATACGCAGTATTTT
CDR3: CASSLRGSGSDTQYF

size: few
J: TRBJ1-2
D: -
V: TRBV19
DNA: TGTGCCAGTAGTATGAGGGCAGGGATCGGCTACACCTTC
CDR3: CASSMRAGIGYTF

size: -
J: TRBJ2-7
D: TRBD2
V: TRBV4-3
DNA: TGCGCCAGCAGCCGAGGACTAGCGGGAGACCCGTTCAACGAGCAGTACTTC
CDR3: CASSRGLAGDPFNEQYF

size: -
J: TRBJ1-6
D: TRBD1
V: TRBV12-3/TRBV12-4
DNA: TGTGCCAGCAGTCTCGGGACAGGCCGTAATTCACCCCTCCACTTT
CDR3: CASSLGTGRNSPLHF

size: -
J: TRBJ1-2
D: TRBD1
V: TRBV10-3
DNA: TGTGCCACCATACCGGGACAGGGTCATGGCTACACCTTC
CDR3: CATIPGQGHGYTF

size: -
J: TRBJ1-1
D: TRBD1
V: TRBV20-1
DNA: TGCAGTGCCAAGAGCGAGGGGGCGCGAGGCACTGAAGCTTTCTTT
CDR3: CSAKSEGARGTEAFF